Given below is one TCR beta chain in context. Primers used in a second PCR of roughly 7 to 12 cycles were a sample-barcoded 5' primer and a J-beta primer mix. One entry per CDR3 protein results from TCRdb running MiXCR on the 5' RACE reads. The table shows fewer than 900,000 distinct CDR3 sequences, with 30% to 45% occurring only once. The V and J ends lost 7 bases and 2 bases respectively, with 23 bases between them. The CDR3 contains 18 residues. The sample originates from a study of blood T cells in healthy people across ages. The sequencing input was blood. This sequence originates from a man in his late teens or twenties in good health. V and J are TRBV12-3 or TRBV12-4 and TRBJ2-2; D uncertain. CDR3 bases: TGTGCCAGCACCCCTCCGGGCGGATCCGGAACTAACACCGGGGAGCTGTTTTTT. As protein: CASTPPGGSGTNTGELFF.